This entry lists 21 T cell receptor beta chains sequenced from one sample in a study of molecular identifiers for immune sequencing clone quantification. TCRdb passed the PCR reads through MiXCR, listing each CDR3 protein once. In the table there are about half a million distinct CDR3 sequences, roughly 24% of which are singletons. The sequenced material came from naive CD8+ T cells from blood, with Jurkat cell RNA spiked in. Subset: FACS-sorted CD8+CD4-CCR7+CD45RA+ naive T cells. Receptor source: a human donor in good health. Some libraries in this study had Jurkat cell RNA spiked in.

This clonotype appeared a single time. This sequence joins TRBV28 and TRBJ1-6; 8 nucleotides agree with TRBD1. This CDR3 is 15 amino acids long. Germline V lookup: CDR1 MDHEN, CDR2 SYDVKM. V lost 3 bases to trimming and J lost 6 bases; unmatched junction nucleotides: 4. This CDR3 reads CASSFSGQANSPLHF. The CDR3 bases are TGTGCCAGCAGTTTTTCGGGACAGGCTAATTCACCCCTCCACTTT. The variable domain in full, completed from reference TRBV28 and TRBJ1-6, reads DVKVTQSSRYLVKRTGEKVFLECVQDMDHENMFWYRQDPGLGLRLIYFSYDVKMKEKGDIPEGYSVSREKKERFSLILESASTNQTSMYLCASSFSGQANSPLHFGNGTRLTVT.

This clonotype turned up a few times. The chain recombines TRBV6-2 or TRBV6-3 with TRBJ2-3, with D unclear. This CDR3 has 18 amino acids. V lost 2 bases to trimming and J lost 0 bases, with 18 bases between them. Germline V gene sequence: CDR1 MNHEY, CDR2 SVGEGT. CDR3 amino acids: CASSYTAFGGTSTDTQYF. Here the CDR3 DNA reads TGTGCCAGCAGTTACACCGCCTTCGGCGGTACTAGCACAGATACGCAGTATTTT.

With regard to this clonotype: A single base separates this from a much larger clone, so it may be a read error. V usage is TRBV7-3 and J usage is TRBJ2-2; perhaps TRBD2 as D (6 bases). The germline V gene encodes CDR1 SGHTA and CDR2 FQGTGA. The CDR3 covers 17 residues. CDR3 loop: CASSLTSAGLYTGELVF. The CDR3 nucleotides read TGTGCCAGCAGCTTAACGTCCGCGGGACTGTACACCGGGGAGCTGGTTTTT.

The chain recombines TRBV25-1 with TRBJ2-5; D uncertain. The germline V gene encodes CDR1 MGHDK and CDR2 SYGVNS. The CDR3 runs 12 residues. Trimming shortened V by 4 bases and J by 6 bases, and 9 bases separated the two germline ends. The CDR3 loop reads CASSAGSQTQYF. Here the CDR3 DNA reads TGTGCCAGCAGTGCCGGATCCCAGACCCAGTACTTC.

There are a few counts of this clonotype. The genes are TRBV11-2 and TRBJ2-7, with D maybe TRBD1 (5 bases). Germline V CDR1 and CDR2: SGHAT, FQNNGV. V lost 5 bases and J 3 bases, leaving 14 bases between the germline ends. This CDR3 spans 14 amino acids. CDR3 protein: CASSTPTAIYEQYF. CDR3 DNA sequence: TGTGCCAGCAGCACACCGACAGCCATCTACGAGCAGTACTTC.

This clonotype has more than one count but fewer than ten. The chain combines TRBV30 with TRBJ1-5; D remains unclear. Germline V gene sequence: CDR1 GTSNPN, CDR2 SVGIG (reference sequence). This CDR3 contains 13 residues. V was cut by 5 bases and J by 5 bases, with 13 bases left in between. The CDR3 region has the DNA TGTGCCTGGTCGGACGTGGGAGATCAGCCCCAGCATTTT. Encoded protein: CAWSDVGDQPQHF.

This clonotype was detected a few times. The chain recombines TRBV6-1 with TRBJ2-3, with no clear D. The length of the CDR3 is 18 residues. Germline CDR1 MNHNS, CDR2 SASEGT. V was cut by 3 bases and J by 3 bases, with 22 bases left in between. CDR3 protein: CASSDIVTAGSRTDTQYF. The CDR3 nucleotides are TGTGCCAGCAGTGATATAGTTACCGCAGGTTCCCGGACAGATACGCAGTATTTT.

V gene TRBV7-9 combines with J gene TRBJ2-7; D remains unclear. This CDR3 contains 14 residues. V was shortened by 5 bases and J by 4 bases, with 15 bases between the two germline ends. Germline V gives CDR1 SEHNR, CDR2 FQNEAQ (reference sequence). The CDR3 spells CASSPPGSTYEQYF. The CDR3 DNA is TGTGCCAGCAGCCCCCCGGGCTCTACGTACGAGCAGTACTTC.

This clonotype turned up a few times. The chain couples TRBV20-1 to TRBJ2-3; TRBD1 matches at 10 bases. CDR1 is DFQATT, CDR2 SNEGSKA, per germline (reference sequence). The length of the CDR3 is 16 residues. Unmatched junction bases numbered 8, after V lost 1 base and J lost 4 bases. In DNA, the CDR3 is TGCAGTGCTAGAGCGGGGACAGGGGATAGGCCAGATACGCAGTATTTT. The encoded protein is CSARAGTGDRPDTQYF.

This clonotype was counted between two and nine times. The V call is TRBV20-1, the J call TRBJ1-1, with 9 nucleotides matching TRBD1. The CDR3 is 14 amino acids. From germline, CDR1 is DFQATT and CDR2 SNEGSKA (reference sequence). V shed 3 bases and J 7 bases; nucleotides not matched to a gene: 9. The CDR3 reads CSARDRDRVFEAFF. DNA for the CDR3: TGCAGTGCTAGGGACCGGGACAGGGTGTTTGAAGCTTTCTTT.

This clonotype was counted ten times or more. The V gene is TRBV7-2, the J gene TRBJ1-1, with D unresolved. V dropped 1 base and J dropped 8 bases, with 11 bases sitting between them. CDR3 length: 13 residues. The germline CDR1 and CDR2 sequences are SGHTA and FQGNSA. CDR3 in amino acids: CASSLGSWAEAFF. CDR3 sequence (DNA): TGTGCCAGCAGCTTAGGTTCATGGGCAGAAGCTTTCTTT.

This rearrangement joins TRBV7-6 to TRBJ1-1; D call uncertain. This CDR3 is 13 amino acids long. Looked up from germline, CDR1 is SGHVS and CDR2 is FNYEAQ. Deletions cut 5 bases from V and 4 bases from J, with 11 bases between. CDR3: CASSPQTRTEAFF. The CDR3, as DNA: TGTGCCAGCAGCCCTCAAACACGCACTGAAGCTTTCTTT.

V and J are TRBV7-9 and TRBJ2-3; D is ambiguous. V was cut by 5 bases and J by 2 bases, with 11 bases left in between. Germline V gene sequence: CDR1 SEHNR, CDR2 FQNEAQ (reference sequence). The CDR3 is 14 residues long. The DNA for the CDR3 is TGTGCCAGCAGCCCCACATCCACCACAGATACGCAGTATTTT. This translates into CASSPTSTTDTQYF.

This clonotype was picked up one time. A much larger clone sits a single nucleotide away, making a read error possible. This CDR3 reads CASSLDYPSSYNEQLF. The CDR3 DNA is TGTGCCAGCAGCTTAGATTACCCCAGCTCCTACAATGAGCAGCTCTTC. The chain combines TRBV11-2 with TRBJ2-1; D call uncertain. The CDR3 is 16 residues long. From germline, CDR1 is SGHAT and CDR2 FQNNGV.

The sample holds many counts of this clonotype. The chain has TRBV29-1 and TRBJ2-5, with D unresolved. CDR1 is SQVTM and CDR2 is ANQGSEA in the germline V gene. V shed 0 bases and J shed 3 bases, with 14 bases lying between them. This CDR3 contains 15 residues. The CDR3 sequence is CSVEDPSHPKETQYF. CDR3 coding DNA: TGCAGCGTTGAAGATCCGTCACACCCCAAAGAGACCCAGTACTTC.

The chain recombines TRBV4-1 with TRBJ2-3, with D tentatively TRBD2 (5 bases). The germline V gene has CDR1 MGHRA and CDR2 YSYEKL. Between the trimmed V and J ends, which lost 4 bases and 4 bases, there was a span of 21 bases. The CDR3 contains 17 residues. The CDR3: CASSLRATVLVADTQYF. For the CDR3, the DNA is TGCGCCAGCAGCCTCCGGGCGACGGTACTAGTGGCAGATACGCAGTATTTT.

This clonotype was counted only a few times. The chain employs TRBV27 and TRBJ2-7, with TRBD1 as a possible D gene (6 bases). CDR1 and CDR2 (germline): MNHEY, SMNVEV (reference sequence). The V gene lost 6 bases and the J gene lost 4 bases, with 16 bases spanning the gap. The CDR3 loop spans 14 amino acids. CDR3 in DNA: TGTGCCAGCAGCACAGGGCTGAATATGTACGAGCAGTACTTC. Translating it yields CASSTGLNMYEQYF.

This clonotype has ten or more counts. This chain uses TRBV5-8 with TRBJ2-7; perhaps TRBD1 as D (6 bases). Trimming pared 0 bases from V and 3 bases from J, leaving 16 bases between. The CDR3 is 16 residues long. CDR1 is SGHTS, CDR2 YDEGEE, per germline. As DNA, the CDR3 is TGTGCCAGCAGCTTGGGGACAGTCCTATTCGGCTACGAGCAGTACTTC. It encodes CASSLGTVLFGYEQYF.

This clonotype was observed a few times. The chain recombines TRBV19 with TRBJ2-7; D not certain. Trimming took off 2 bases at V and 2 bases at J, with 10 bases between the two ends. CDR1 is LNHDA and CDR2 is SQIVND in the germline V gene (reference sequence). The CDR3 totals 14 residues. The CDR3 loop reads CASSIFLGTYEQYF. The CDR3 DNA reads as TGTGCCAGTAGTATATTTCTGGGAACCTACGAGCAGTACTTC.

On this clonotype: Just one base apart from a much larger clone, this may be a read error. V is TRBV9 and J is TRBJ2-3; 7 bases agree with TRBD2. Germline CDR1 reads SGDLS; CDR2 reads YYNGEE. The CDR3 sequence is 14 residues long. The CDR3: CAGSEGLGGDTQYF. Here the CDR3 DNA reads TGTGCCGGCAGCGAAGGACTAGGCGGAGATACGCAGTATTTT.

This clonotype was observed a few times. The chain couples TRBV12-3 or TRBV12-4 to TRBJ1-6; possibly TRBD1 for D (5 bases). The CDR3 extends over 13 amino acids. Trimming pared 2 bases from V and 10 bases from J, leaving 9 bases between. DNA for the CDR3: TGTGCCAGCAGTTTATATGGGGACTCACCCCTCCACTTT. Its protein product is CASSLYGDSPLHF.